This T cell receptor beta chain comes out of a study of regulatory T cells in long-lasting Graves disease. General study findings and limits: No thyroid tissue was studied; the work used peripheral blood only.

Libraries of TCR beta came from iRepertoire HTBI primers plus Arm-PCR of CDR3 regions. Each CDR3 protein gets one entry after TCRdb re-called the multiplex PCR reads with MiXCR. The sample includes more than 450,000 distinct CDR3 sequences, 12% of them seen just once. As to time point: newly diagnosed GD, antithyroid drugs for less than 3 months. Following extraction of RNA from PBMCs, that RNA was used to make the TCR library. In each case, Graves' disease was diagnosed per American Thyroid Association guidelines. In its sample, this clonotype was seen a few times. Its antigen is as yet unknown. Trimming took off 3 bases at V and 5 bases at J, with 13 bases between the two ends. The CDR3 has 15 residues. The germline V gene has CDR1 SGHTA and CDR2 FQGTGA. These sequences were also reported in another study, on T cells in Graves' hyperthyroidism and ophthalmopathy.

Sequencing used peripheral blood mononuclear cells (PBMCs), obtained at new diagnosis, from a patient treated with antithyroid drugs. The TCR originated in a woman aged 25-40 years with Graves disease. The rearrangement links TRBV7-3 to TRBJ2-2, with D maybe TRBD2 (6 bases). Written as DNA, the CDR3 is TGTGCCAGCAGCTTGGCGGGAATGGGGACCGGGGAGCTGTTTTTT. As protein: CASSLAGMGTGELFF.